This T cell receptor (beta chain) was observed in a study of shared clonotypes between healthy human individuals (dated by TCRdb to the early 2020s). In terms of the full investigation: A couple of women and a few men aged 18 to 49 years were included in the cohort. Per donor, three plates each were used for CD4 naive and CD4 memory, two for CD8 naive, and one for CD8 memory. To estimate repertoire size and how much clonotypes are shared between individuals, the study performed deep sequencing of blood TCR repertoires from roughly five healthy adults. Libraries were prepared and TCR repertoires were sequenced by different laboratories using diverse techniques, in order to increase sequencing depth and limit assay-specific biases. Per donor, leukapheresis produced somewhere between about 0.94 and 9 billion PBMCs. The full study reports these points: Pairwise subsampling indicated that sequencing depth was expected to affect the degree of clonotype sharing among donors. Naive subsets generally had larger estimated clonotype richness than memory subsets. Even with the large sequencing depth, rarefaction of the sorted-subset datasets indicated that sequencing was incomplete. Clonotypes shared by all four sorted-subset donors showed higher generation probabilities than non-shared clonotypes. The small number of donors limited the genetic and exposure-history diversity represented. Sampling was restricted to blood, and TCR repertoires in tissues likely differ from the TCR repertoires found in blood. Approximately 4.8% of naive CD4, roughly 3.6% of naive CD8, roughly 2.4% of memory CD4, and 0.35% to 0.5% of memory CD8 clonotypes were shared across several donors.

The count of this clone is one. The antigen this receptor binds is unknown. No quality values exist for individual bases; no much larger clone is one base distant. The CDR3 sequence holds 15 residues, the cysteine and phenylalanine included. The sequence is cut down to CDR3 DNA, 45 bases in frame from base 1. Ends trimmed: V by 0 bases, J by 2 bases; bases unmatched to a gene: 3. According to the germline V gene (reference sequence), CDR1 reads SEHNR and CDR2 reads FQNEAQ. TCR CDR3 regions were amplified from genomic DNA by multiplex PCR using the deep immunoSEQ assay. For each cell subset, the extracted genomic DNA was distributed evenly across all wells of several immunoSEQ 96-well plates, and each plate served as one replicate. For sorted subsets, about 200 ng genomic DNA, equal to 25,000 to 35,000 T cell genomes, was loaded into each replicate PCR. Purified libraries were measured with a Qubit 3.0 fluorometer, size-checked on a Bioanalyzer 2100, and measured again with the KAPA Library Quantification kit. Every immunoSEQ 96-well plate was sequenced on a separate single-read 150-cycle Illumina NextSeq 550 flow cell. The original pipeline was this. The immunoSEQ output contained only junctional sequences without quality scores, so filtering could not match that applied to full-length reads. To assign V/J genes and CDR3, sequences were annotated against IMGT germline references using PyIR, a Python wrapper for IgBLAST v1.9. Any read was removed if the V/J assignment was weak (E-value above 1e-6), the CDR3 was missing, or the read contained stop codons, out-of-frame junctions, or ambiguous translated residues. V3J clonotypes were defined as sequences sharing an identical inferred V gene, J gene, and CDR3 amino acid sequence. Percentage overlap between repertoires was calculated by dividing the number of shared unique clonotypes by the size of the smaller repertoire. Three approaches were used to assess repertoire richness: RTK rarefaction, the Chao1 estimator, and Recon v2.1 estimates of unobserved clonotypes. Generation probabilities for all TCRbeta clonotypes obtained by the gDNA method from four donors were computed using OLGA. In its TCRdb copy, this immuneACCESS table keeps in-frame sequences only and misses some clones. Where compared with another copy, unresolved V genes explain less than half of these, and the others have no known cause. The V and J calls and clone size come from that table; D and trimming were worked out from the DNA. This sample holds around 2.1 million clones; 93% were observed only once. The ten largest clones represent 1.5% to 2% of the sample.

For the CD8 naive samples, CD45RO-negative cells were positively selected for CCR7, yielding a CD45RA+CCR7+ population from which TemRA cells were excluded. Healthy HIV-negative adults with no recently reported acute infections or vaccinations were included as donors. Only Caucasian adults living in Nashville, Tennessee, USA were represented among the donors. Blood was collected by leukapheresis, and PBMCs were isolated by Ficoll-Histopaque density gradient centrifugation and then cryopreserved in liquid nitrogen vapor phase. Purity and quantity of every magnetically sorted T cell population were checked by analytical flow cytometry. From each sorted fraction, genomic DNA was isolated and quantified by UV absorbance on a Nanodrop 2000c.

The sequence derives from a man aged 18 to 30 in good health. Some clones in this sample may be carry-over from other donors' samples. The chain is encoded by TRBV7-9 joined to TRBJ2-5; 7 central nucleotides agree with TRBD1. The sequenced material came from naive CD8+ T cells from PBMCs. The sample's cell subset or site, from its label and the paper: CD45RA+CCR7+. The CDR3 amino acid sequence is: CASSLAPRGQETQYF. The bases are TGTGCCAGCAGCTTAGCTCCCAGGGGGCAAGAGACCCAGTACTTC.